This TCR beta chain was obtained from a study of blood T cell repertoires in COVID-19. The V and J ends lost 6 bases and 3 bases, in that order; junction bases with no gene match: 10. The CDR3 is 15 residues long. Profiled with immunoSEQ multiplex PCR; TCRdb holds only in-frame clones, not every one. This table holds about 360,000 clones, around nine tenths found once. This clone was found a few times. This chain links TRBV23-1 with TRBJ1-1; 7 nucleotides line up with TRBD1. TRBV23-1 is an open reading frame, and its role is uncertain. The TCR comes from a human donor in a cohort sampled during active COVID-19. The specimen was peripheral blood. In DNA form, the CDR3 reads TGCGCCAGCAGGAGCTTCGGGACAGACCACACTGAAGCTTTCTTT. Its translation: CASRSFGTDHTEAFF.